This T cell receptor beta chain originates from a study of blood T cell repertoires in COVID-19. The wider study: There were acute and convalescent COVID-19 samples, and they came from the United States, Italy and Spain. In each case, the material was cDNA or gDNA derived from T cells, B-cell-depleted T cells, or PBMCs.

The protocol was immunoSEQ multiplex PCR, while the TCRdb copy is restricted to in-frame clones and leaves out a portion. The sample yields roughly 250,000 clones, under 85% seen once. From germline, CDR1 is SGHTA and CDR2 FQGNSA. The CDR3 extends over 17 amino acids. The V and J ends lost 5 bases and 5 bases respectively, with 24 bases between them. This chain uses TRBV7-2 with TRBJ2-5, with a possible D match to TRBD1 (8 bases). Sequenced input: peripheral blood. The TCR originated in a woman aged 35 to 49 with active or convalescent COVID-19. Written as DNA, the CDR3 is TGTGCCAGCAGCCCCGGACAGGGAGGGAATGGTGTGGAGACCCAGTACTTC. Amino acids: CASSPGQGGNGVETQYF.